One TCR beta chain is described in this entry. This specimen comes from a study of T-cell memory formation after mild COVID-19. TCRdb re-analysed the 5' RACE reads in MiXCR, keeping a single row per CDR3 protein. The sample lists approximately 35,000 distinct CDR3 sequences, more than 20% occurring once. This CDR3 spans 13 amino acids. V was pared by 6 bases and J by 8 bases, with 16 bases between. This receptor was identified in an adult who had mild COVID-19 (a few samples of this study predate the infection). Cell type and time point are not known. V gene TRBV12-3 or TRBV12-4 combines with J gene TRBJ1-1; a weak D match, TRBD1 (5 bases). The sample comprised PBMCs or a T cell subset sorted from them (not recorded which). CDR3 in DNA: TGTGCCAGCAGCCTACGAAATTCAGGGGAAGCTTTCTTT. It specifies CASSLRNSGEAFF.